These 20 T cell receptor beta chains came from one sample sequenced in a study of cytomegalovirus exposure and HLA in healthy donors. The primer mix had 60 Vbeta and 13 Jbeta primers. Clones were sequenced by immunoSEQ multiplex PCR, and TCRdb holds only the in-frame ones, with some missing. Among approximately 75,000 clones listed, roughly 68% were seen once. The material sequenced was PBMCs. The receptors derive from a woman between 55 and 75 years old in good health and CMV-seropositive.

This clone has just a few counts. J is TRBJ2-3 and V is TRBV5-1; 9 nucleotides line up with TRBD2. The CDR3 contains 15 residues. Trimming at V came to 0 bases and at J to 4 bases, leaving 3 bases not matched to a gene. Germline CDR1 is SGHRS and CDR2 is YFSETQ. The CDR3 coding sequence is TGCGCCAGCAGCTTGGGGCTAGCGGGGCCAGATACGCAGTATTTT. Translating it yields CASSLGLAGPDTQYF.

CDR3 DNA: TGCGCCAGCAGCCCCCAAAGTTCGCCGGGAGGACAGGGGGGGACCCAGTACTTC. It yields the protein CASSPQSSPGGQGGTQYF. The gene calls are TRBV4-1 and TRBJ2-5; the match to TRBD1 covers 10 bases. Germline CDR1 MGHRA, CDR2 YSYEKL. The CDR3 consists of 18 residues. V trimming: 4 bases; J trimming: 7 bases; junction bases outside the gene matches: 18.

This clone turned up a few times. CDR3 coding DNA: TGTGCCAGCAGGAGGGGGCCTGATGGCTACACCTTC. It encodes CASRRGPDGYTF. The chain has TRBV9 and TRBJ1-2; 7 nucleotides line up with TRBD1. Germline CDR1 and CDR2: SGDLS and YYNGEE. The CDR3 extends over 12 amino acids. The J segment lost 6 bases and the V segment lost 5 bases, leaving 4 bases of the junction unmatched. The full variable domain, in which reference TRBV9 and TRBJ1-2 provide the parts outside the CDR3, is DSGVTQTPKHLITATGQRVTLRCSPRSGDLSVYWYQQSLDQGLQFLIQYYNGEERAKGNILERFSAQQFPDLHSELNLSSLELGDSALYFCASRRGPDGYTFGSGTRLTVV.

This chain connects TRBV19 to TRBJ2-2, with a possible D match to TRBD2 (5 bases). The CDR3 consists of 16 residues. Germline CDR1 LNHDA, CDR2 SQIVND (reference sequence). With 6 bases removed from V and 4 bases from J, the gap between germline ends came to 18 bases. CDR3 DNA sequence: TGTGCCAGTAGAATGACCCTTCTGGGAGTCACCGGGGAGCTGTTTTTT. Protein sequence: CASRMTLLGVTGELFF. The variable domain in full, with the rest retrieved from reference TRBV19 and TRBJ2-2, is DGGITQSPKYLFRKEGQNVTLSCEQNLNHDAMYWYRQDPGQGLRLIYYSQIVNDFQKGDIAEGYSVSREKKESFPLTVTSAQKNPTAFYLCASRMTLLGVTGELFFGEGSRLTVL.

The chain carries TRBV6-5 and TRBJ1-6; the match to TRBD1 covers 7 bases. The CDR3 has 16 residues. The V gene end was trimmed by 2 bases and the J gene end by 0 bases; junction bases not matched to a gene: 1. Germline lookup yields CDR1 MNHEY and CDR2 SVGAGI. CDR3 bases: TGTGCCAGCAGTTACCAGGGGGGCTCCTATAATTCACCCCTCCACTTT. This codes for CASSYQGGSYNSPLHF.

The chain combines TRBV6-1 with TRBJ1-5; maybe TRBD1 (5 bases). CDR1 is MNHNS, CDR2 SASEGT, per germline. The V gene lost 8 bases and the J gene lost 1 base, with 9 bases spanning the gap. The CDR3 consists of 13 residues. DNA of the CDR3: TGTGCCAGCGGCGACAGAAGCAATCAGCCCCAGCATTTT. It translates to CASGDRSNQPQHF.

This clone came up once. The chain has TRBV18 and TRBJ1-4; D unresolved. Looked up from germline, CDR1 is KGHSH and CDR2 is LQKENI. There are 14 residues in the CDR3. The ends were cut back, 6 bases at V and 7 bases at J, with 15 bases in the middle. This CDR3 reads CASSPGSPSEKLFF. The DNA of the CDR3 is TGTGCCAGCTCCCCCGGTAGCCCATCTGAAAAACTGTTTTTT.

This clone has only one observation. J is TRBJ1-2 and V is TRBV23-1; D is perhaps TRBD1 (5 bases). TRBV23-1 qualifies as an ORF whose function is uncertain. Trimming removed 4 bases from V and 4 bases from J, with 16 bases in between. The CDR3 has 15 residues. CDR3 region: CASSRTAGPIYGYTF. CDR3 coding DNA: TGCGCCAGCAGTCGGACCGCAGGGCCCATCTATGGCTACACCTTC.

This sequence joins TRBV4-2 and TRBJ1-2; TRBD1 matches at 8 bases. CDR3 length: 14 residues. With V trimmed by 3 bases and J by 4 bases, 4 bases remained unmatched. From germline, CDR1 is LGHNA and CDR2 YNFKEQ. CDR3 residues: CASSQQGAGYGYTF. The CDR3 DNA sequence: TGTGCCAGCAGCCAGCAGGGGGCTGGCTATGGCTACACCTTC.

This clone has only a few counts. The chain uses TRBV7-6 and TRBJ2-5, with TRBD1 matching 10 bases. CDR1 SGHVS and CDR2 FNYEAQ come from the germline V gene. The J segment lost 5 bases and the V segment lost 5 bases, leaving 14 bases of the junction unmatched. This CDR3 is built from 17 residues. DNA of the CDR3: TGTGCCAGCAGCAACTACCTGGGACAGGGGATGGGGGAGACCCAGTACTTC. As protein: CASSNYLGQGMGETQYF.

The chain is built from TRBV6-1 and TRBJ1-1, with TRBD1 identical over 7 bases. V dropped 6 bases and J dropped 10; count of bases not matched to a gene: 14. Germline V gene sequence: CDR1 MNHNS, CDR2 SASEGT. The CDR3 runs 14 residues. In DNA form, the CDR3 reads TGTGCCAGCAGCGTCCTTACTCTAGACAGGGCAGCTTTCTTT. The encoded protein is CASSVLTLDRAAFF.

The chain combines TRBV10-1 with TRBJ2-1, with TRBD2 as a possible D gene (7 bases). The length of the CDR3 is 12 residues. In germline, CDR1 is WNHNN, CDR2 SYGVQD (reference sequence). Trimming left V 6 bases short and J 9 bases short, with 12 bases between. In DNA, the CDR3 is TGCGCCAGCAGCCACAGGGAGGGTGAGCAGTTCTTC. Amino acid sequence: CASSHREGEQFF.

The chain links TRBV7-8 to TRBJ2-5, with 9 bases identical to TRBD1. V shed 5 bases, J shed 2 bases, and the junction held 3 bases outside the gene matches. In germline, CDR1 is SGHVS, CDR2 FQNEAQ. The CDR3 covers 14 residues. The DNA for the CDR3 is TGTGCCAGCAGCCTCGGGACAGGGCAAGAGACCCAGTACTTC. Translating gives CASSLGTGQETQYF.

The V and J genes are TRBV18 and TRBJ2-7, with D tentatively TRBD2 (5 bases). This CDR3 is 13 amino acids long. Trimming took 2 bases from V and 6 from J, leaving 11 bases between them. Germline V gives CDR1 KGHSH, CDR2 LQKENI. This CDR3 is CASSPTVEAEQYF. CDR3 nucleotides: TGTGCCAGCTCACCAACAGTGGAGGCCGAGCAGTACTTC.

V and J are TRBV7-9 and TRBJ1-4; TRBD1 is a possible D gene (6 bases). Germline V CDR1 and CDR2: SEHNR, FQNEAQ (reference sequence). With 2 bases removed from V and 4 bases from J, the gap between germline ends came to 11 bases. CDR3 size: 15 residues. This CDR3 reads CASSLRQESNEKLFF. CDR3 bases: TGTGCCAGCAGCTTAAGACAGGAGAGTAATGAAAAACTGTTTTTT.

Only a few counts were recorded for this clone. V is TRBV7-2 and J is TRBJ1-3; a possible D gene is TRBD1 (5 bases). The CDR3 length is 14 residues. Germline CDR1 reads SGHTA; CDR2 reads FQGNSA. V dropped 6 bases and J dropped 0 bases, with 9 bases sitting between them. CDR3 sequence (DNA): TGTGCCAGCAGTTCAGGACACTCTGGAAACACCATATATTTT. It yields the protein CASSSGHSGNTIYF. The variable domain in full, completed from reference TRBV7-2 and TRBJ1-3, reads GAGVSQSPSNKVTEKGKDVELRCDPISGHTALYWYRQSLGQGLEFLIYFQGNSAPDKSGLPSDRFSAERTGGSVSTLTIQRTQQEDSAVYLCASSSGHSGNTIYFGEGSWLTVV.

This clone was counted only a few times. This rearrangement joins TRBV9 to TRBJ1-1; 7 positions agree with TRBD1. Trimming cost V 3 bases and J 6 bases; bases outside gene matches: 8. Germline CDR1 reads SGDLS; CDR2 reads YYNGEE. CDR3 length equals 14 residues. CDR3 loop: CASSGTDRVPEAFF. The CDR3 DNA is TGTGCCAGCAGCGGAACAGACAGGGTTCCTGAAGCTTTCTTT.

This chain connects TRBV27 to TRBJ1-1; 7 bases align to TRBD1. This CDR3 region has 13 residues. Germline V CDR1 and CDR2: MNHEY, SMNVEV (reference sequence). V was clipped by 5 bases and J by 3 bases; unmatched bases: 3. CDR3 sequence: CASSKTGYTEAFF. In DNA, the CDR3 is TGTGCCAGCAGTAAGACAGGGTACACTGAAGCTTTCTTT.

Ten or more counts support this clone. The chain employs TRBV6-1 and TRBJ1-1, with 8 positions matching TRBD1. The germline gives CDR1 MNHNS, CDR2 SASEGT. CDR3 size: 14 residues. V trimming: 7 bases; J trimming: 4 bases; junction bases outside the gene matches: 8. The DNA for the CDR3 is TGTGCCAGCAACCCTACAGGGGGTATCACTGAAGCTTTCTTT. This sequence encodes CASNPTGGITEAFF.

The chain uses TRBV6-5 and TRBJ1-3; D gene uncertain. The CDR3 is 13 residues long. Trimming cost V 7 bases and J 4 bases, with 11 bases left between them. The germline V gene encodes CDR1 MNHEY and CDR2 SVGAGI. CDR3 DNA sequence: TGTGCCAGCATCCAGCGAGGGGGAAACACCATATATTTT. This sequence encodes CASIQRGGNTIYF.